These T cell receptor beta chains were read from a single sample in a study of shared clonotypes between healthy human individuals. TCRdb keeps only in-frame clones here, not all; method: immunoSEQ multiplex PCR. This sample yields about 110,000 clones, of which about 71% are seen a single time; 24% belongs to the top ten. The sequencing sample was made of memory CD8+ T cells sorted from blood. These receptors were obtained from a woman aged 30 to 39 in good health. Each CDR3 is given with its conserved first and last residue. A D gene is named only where the DNA matches it firmly. The size entry is marked missing in some rows and otherwise reads once, few, many or a size class.

TRBJ2-7 | TRBV5-1 | NA | NA | CASRPDGAYEQYF | TGCGCCAGCAGACCGGACGGCGCCTACGAGCAGTACTTC
TRBJ1-1 | TRBV7-9 | NA | NA | CASSQRDTEAFF | TGTGCCAGCAGCCAAAGGGACACTGAAGCTTTCTTT
TRBJ2-7 | TRBV6-4 | NA | NA | CASSDSAEGEQYF | TGTGCCAGCAGTGACTCAGCGGAGGGCGAGCAGTACTTC
TRBJ2-1 | TRBV9 | NA | once | CASSVVLNEQFF | TGTGCCAGCAGCGTAGTACTCAATGAGCAGTTCTTC
TRBJ2-1 | TRBV6-4 | TRBD2 | few | CASSVAGGSYNEQFF | TGTGCCAGCAGTGTAGCGGGAGGCTCCTACAATGAGCAGTTCTTC
TRBJ2-5 | TRBV11-2 | NA | NA | CASSTNGQPQETQYF | TGTGCCAGCAGTACTAATGGACAACCCCAAGAGACCCAGTACTTC
TRBJ2-5 | TRBV5-1 | NA | once | CASSPAVERETQYF | TGCGCCAGCAGCCCCGCGGTAGAGCGGGAGACCCAGTACTTC
TRBJ2-2 | TRBV19 | NA | NA | CASSISGVGELFF | TGTGCCAGTAGTATTTCAGGGGTTGGGGAGCTGTTTTTT
TRBJ2-5 | TRBV11-2 | NA | NA | CASSLLETQYF | TGTGCCAGCAGCTTACTGGAGACCCAGTACTTC
TRBJ2-7 | TRBV28 | TRBD1 | few | CASSIGQGSYEQYF | TGTGCCAGCAGTATCGGACAGGGATCCTACGAGCAGTACTTC
TRBJ1-2 | TRBV29-1 | TRBD1 | NA | CSVIAGQGAYGYTF | TGCAGCGTTATCGCGGGACAGGGTGCTTATGGCTACACCTTC
TRBJ2-7 | TRBV4-1 | NA | NA | CASSEYVSYEQYF | TGCGCCAGCAGTGAGTATGTATCTTACGAGCAGTACTTC
TRBJ1-1 | TRBV5-6 | NA | NA | CASSLADLHGAFF | TGTGCCAGCAGCTTGGCCGACCTCCACGGGGCTTTCTTT
TRBJ1-2 | TRBV5-4 | NA | NA | CASSFSGSNYGYTF | TGTGCCAGCAGCTTCTCAGGGTCGAACTATGGCTACACCTTC
TRBJ2-7 | TRBV6-6 | NA | NA | CASSIHNYPPSEQYF | TGTGCCAGCAGTATCCACAACTATCCCCCTTCCGAGCAGTACTTC
TRBJ1-5 | TRBV4-1 | NA | NA | CASSQGSIGNQPQHF | TGCGCCAGCAGCCAAGGGAGCATCGGCAATCAGCCCCAGCATTTT
TRBJ2-1 | TRBV20-1 | NA | once | CSARDWDLQFF | TGCAGTGCTAGAGATTGGGACTTGCAGTTCTTC
TRBJ1-1 | TRBV9 | NA | NA | CASSVGSNTEAFF | TGTGCCAGCAGCGTAGGATCGAACACTGAAGCTTTCTTT
TRBJ2-7 | TRBV5-1 | NA | NA | CASSLDRGGYEQYF | TGCGCCAGCAGCTTGGATAGGGGGGGCTACGAGCAGTACTTC
TRBJ1-1 | TRBV4-1 | NA | NA | CASSQRAKNTEAFF | TGCGCCAGCAGCCAGCGCGCGAAGAACACTGAAGCTTTCTTT